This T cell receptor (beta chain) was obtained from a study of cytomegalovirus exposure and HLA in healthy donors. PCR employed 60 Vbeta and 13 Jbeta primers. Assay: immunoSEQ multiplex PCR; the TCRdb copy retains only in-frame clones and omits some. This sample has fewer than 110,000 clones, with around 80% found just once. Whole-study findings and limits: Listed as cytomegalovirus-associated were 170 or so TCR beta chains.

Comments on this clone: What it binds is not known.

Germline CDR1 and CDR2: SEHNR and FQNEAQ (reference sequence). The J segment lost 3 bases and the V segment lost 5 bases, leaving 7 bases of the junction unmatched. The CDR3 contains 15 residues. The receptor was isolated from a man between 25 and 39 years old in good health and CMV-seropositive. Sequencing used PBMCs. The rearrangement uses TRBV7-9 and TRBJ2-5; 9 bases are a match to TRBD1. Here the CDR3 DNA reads TGTGCCAGCAGCCCTACGCGGACAGGGGAAGAGACCCAGTACTTC. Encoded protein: CASSPTRTGEETQYF.